This T cell receptor (beta chain) emerged from a study of Ad26.COV2.S vaccination and SARS-CoV-2 variants. The data were produced by immunoSEQ multiplex PCR, yet TCRdb's version contains in-frame clones alone and is incomplete. The sample lists about 480,000 clones, roughly 87% occurring once. Turning to this clone: No antigen is known for it.

Treatment of the sample: 19 received Ad26.COV2.S at low or high dose, single or two shots; several received placebo; per-sample allocation not given. Samples came from day 63 after the first vaccine or placebo injection. Findings and limits, study-wide: It was vaccine recipients, not placebo recipients, who had the higher spike-specific TCR breadth. Once vaccination had occurred, spike-specific CD8+ and CD4+ T cell responses reportedly showed substantial breadth.

Sequenced here: peripheral blood, sampled in a trial of Ad26.COV2.S vaccine versus placebo. The TCR was taken from a person aged 18-60 years who received the Ad26.COV2.S COVID-19 vaccine or a placebo.

CDR3 in amino acids: CAWRRDTLLNTEAFF. The CDR3 DNA sequence: TGTGCCTGGAGACGGGACACCCTATTAAACACTGAAGCTTTCTTT. This chain links TRBV30 with TRBJ1-1, with a tentative D call TRBD1 (6 bases). From germline, CDR1 is GTSNPN and CDR2 SVGIG (reference sequence). Trimming removed 3 bases at V and 2 bases at J, with 16 bases between. This CDR3 contains 15 residues.